These T cell receptor beta chains were read from a single sample in a study of OX40 agonist ivuxolimab in advanced cancers. Clones were sequenced by immunoSEQ multiplex PCR, and TCRdb holds only the in-frame ones, with some missing. The data show about 11,000 clones, around 70% seen once. Sequences were derived from CD4+ or CD8+ T cells sorted from blood, sampled in a trial of the OX40 agonist ivuxolimab. These receptors were obtained from an adult with an advanced solid tumor such as melanoma, head and neck, liver or kidney cancer. Both conserved end residues are part of each CDR3. The D gene is left open where the match is weak. Clone size is not always given. Where it is, it says once, few, many or a class for expanded clones.

v_call	d_call	j_call	clone_size	cdr3_aa	cdr3_nt
TRBV6-5	TRBD1	TRBJ1-4	.	CASSYSSGGSEKLFF	TGTGCCAGCAGTTACTCCTCAGGGGGTAGTGAAAAACTGTTTTTT
TRBV28	TRBD1	TRBJ1-1	.	CASSSDGEGATEAFF	TGTGCCAGCAGCTCCGACGGGGAGGGGGCAACTGAAGCTTTCTTT
TRBV18	.	TRBJ2-3	.	CASSPADSPSDTQYF	TGTGCCAGCTCACCAGCAGACAGCCCGAGTGATACGCAGTATTTT
TRBV6-5	.	TRBJ1-5	.	CASTPMAGNQPQHF	TGTGCCAGTACACCTATGGCGGGCAATCAGCCCCAGCATTTT
TRBV5-1	.	TRBJ2-5	many	CASSLWPGETQYF	TGCGCCAGCAGCTTGTGGCCGGGAGAGACCCAGTACTTC
TRBV2	TRBD1	TRBJ1-2	.	CASSERQGGNYGYTF	TGTGCCAGCAGTGAAAGACAGGGGGGGAACTATGGCTACACCTTC
TRBV27	.	TRBJ2-2	.	CASGSSGPGELFF	TGTGCCAGCGGATCGTCAGGGCCCGGGGAGCTGTTTTTT
TRBV2	.	TRBJ1-2	medium-sized	CASSEWTDGYTF	TGTGCCAGCAGTGAGTGGACAGACGGCTACACCTTC
TRBV7-8	TRBD2	TRBJ2-1	.	CASSLLPSGTGNEQFF	TGTGCCAGCAGCCTGCTACCTAGCGGGACGGGCAATGAGCAGTTCTTC
TRBV18	TRBD1	TRBJ2-7	.	CASSPPGTGVLYEQYF	TGTGCCAGCTCACCACCCGGGACAGGGGTCCTCTACGAGCAGTACTTC
TRBV4-2	.	TRBJ2-7	.	CASSQGSGRSYEQYF	TGTGCCAGCAGCCAAGGGAGCGGGCGTTCCTACGAGCAGTACTTC
TRBV10-2	.	TRBJ2-3	.	CATRDSGYITDTQYF	TGCGCCACCCGTGATAGCGGTTACATCACAGATACGCAGTATTTT
TRBV6-1	TRBD1	TRBJ2-7	.	CASSDGTGVDYEQYF	TGTGCCAGCAGTGACGGGACAGGGGTCGACTACGAGCAGTACTTC
TRBV6-5	TRBD1	TRBJ2-7	once	CASSYWGTGDYEQYF	TGTGCCAGCAGTTACTGGGGGACAGGGGACTACGAGCAGTACTTC
TRBV6-6	.	TRBJ2-7	.	CASGAYEQYF	TGTGCCAGCGGGGCATACGAGCAGTACTTC
TRBV5-1	.	TRBJ2-7	.	CASSIYEQYF	TGCGCCAGCAGCATATACGAGCAGTACTTC
TRBV10-3	.	TRBJ2-7	few	CAIRGLDYEQYF	TGTGCCATCAGGGGACTGGACTACGAGCAGTACTTC
TRBV19	.	TRBJ1-1	medium-sized	CASSFWTDVNTEAFF	TGTGCCAGTAGTTTTTGGACGGATGTGAACACTGAAGCTTTCTTT
TRBV2	.	TRBJ2-5	once	CASSDPTKGGLQETQYF	TGTGCCAGCAGTGATCCAACAAAGGGGGGCCTCCAAGAGACCCAGTACTTC
TRBV19	.	TRBJ2-5	medium-sized	CASSISDIQETQYF	TGTGCCAGTAGTATTTCGGACATACAAGAGACCCAGTACTTC
TRBV28	.	TRBJ2-1	.	CASSLPGILRVTKDNEQFF	TGTGCCAGCAGTCTCCCCGGGATTCTCAGGGTGACTAAGGACAATGAGCAGTTCTTC
TRBV5-4	TRBD1	TRBJ2-1	.	CASSQETGGYNEQFF	TGCGCCAGCAGCCAAGAGACAGGGGGCTACAATGAGCAGTTCTTC
TRBV11-1	TRBD1	TRBJ2-7	few	CASSPYRGHEQYF	TGTGCCAGCAGCCCATATAGGGGGCACGAGCAGTACTTC
TRBV27	.	TRBJ2-7	.	CASSYTLSRAHEQYF	TGTGCCAGCAGCTACACACTCAGCAGGGCCCACGAGCAGTACTTC
TRBV7-3	TRBD2	TRBJ2-7	.	CASSDMVNVGTSISYEQYF	TGTGCCAGCAGCGATATGGTGAATGTGGGGACTAGCATCTCCTACGAGCAGTACTTC
TRBV30	.	TRBJ2-3	.	CAWRDLLADTQYF	TGTGCCTGGAGAGACCTGTTGGCAGATACGCAGTATTTT
TRBV11-2	TRBD2	TRBJ2-1	.	CASSLGFTSGRLVYEQFF	TGTGCCAGCAGCTTAGGGTTCACTAGCGGGAGGCTCGTCTATGAGCAGTTCTTC
TRBV6-5	.	TRBJ2-7	.	CASRLGTGKGYEQYF	TGTGCCAGCAGACTGGGTACGGGAAAGGGCTACGAGCAGTACTTC
TRBV28	.	TRBJ2-5	.	CASMVRGETQYF	TGTGCCAGCATGGTTAGGGGCGAGACCCAGTACTTC